The rows below give T cell receptor beta chains drawn from one sample of a study of tumor-infiltrating lymphocytes in primary liver carcinoma. TCRdb fed the multiplex PCR reads into MiXCR, producing one record per CDR3 protein. The table records fewer than 90,000 distinct CDR3 sequences, over 60% of them present only once. Sequenced sample: liver tumor tissue from sampling region 1. The receptors stem from a man between 40 and 49 years old with primary liver carcinoma and hepatitis B virus infection. The CDR3 runs from the conserved cysteine through the conserved F or W.

j_call v_call cdr3_aa
TRBJ2-3 TRBV6-1 CARSSLAGGADTQCF
TRBJ2-7 TRBV30 CACKRDRSYEQYF
TRBJ2-3 TRBV10-1 CANSAAGLHIDTQYF
TRBJ2-2 TRBV12-3/TRBV12-4 CAGSLTQGTGELFF
TRBJ1-2 TRBV6-5 CASRLAANYGYTF
TRBJ2-7 TRBV7-9 CAISIGLSGSKRSSYEQYF
TRBJ2-2 TRBV11-2 CACSTSTGELFF
TRBJ1-2 TRBV4-1 CASSQVEGAGYYGCTF
TRBJ1-4 TRBV2 CAGAGAKLFF
TRBJ1-4 TRBV6-6 CASSTGQDNEKLLF
TRBJ2-3 TRBV4-1 CASSQISSASDTQYF
TRBJ1-4 TRBV29-1 CSVEALAQGDEKLFF
TRBJ2-7 TRBV20-1 CSATTSGRPYEQYF
TRBJ2-3 TRBV5-4 CASSSRTSGSTDKQYF
TRBJ2-5 TRBV20-1 CSAPLAGRQGETQYF
TRBJ1-6 TRBV11-2 CASSLQGSYNSLIHF
TRBJ2-1 TRBV12-3/TRBV12-4 CASTTGQRGNEQIF
TRBJ2-7 TRBV4-1 CASGPQWGGGSYKQYF
TRBJ2-5 TRBV6-2/TRBV6-3 CASRPGLAGEETQYF
TRBJ1-3 TRBV12-3/TRBV12-4 CSSRSGNTIYF
TRBJ1-1 TRBV20-1 CSALRDGELNTEAFF
TRBJ2-1 TRBV11-2 CVSSLAGNEQFF
TRBJ2-1 TRBV6-5 CAGSPGHGGQEQFF
TRBJ2-7 TRBV7-8 CASSLGQRGEVRYF
TRBJ2-3 TRBV2 CASRDRGADTQYF
TRBJ2-7 TRBV29-1 CSVEVASGSYKHYF
TRBJ2-1 TRBV28 CASSSPGLYNEQFF
TRBJ2-7 TRBV20-1 CSARDVTSATSSEQYF
TRBJ2-3 TRBV11-3 CASNRGEADTQYF
TRBJ2-7 TRBV15 CATSRAAGLAGSVWQYF
TRBJ2-3 TRBV11-2 CTSSPPTSGSTDTRYF
TRBJ2-7 TRBV11-2 CASNSSGLSYEQYF
TRBJ2-3 TRBV5-8 CASSPRTGTDTQYF
TRBJ1-1 TRBV29-1 CSARQALNTEAFF
TRBJ2-1 TRBV5-1 CASSLARDSGSYNEQSF
TRBJ2-3 TRBV10-3 CAISVRAGATDTQYF
TRBJ1-2 TRBV30 CAWSHGSNYSYTF
TRBJ2-3 TRBV11-2 CASSPPGGRGTDMQHF
TRBJ1-6 TRBV6-5 CASSYLRLQGPNDSPPHF
TRBJ2-2 TRBV29-1 CSVDWGDNTGELFF